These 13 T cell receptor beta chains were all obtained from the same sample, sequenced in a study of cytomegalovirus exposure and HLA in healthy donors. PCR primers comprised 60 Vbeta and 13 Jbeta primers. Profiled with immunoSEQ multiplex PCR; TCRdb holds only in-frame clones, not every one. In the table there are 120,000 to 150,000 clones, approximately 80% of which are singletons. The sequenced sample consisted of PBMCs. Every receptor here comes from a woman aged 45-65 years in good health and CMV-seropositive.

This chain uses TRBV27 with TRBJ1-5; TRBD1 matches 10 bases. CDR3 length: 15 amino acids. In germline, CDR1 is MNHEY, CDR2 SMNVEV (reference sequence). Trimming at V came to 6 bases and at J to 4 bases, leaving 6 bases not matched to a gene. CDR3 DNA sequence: TGTGCCAGCAGACCCGGGACAGGGGCTAATCAGCCCCAGCATTTT. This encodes CASRPGTGANQPQHF.

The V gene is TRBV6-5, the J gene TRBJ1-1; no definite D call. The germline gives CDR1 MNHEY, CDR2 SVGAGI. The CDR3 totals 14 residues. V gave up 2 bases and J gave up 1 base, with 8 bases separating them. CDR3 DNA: TGTGCCAGCAGTTACCGGGATGCGAACACTGAAGCTTTCTTT. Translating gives CASSYRDANTEAFF.

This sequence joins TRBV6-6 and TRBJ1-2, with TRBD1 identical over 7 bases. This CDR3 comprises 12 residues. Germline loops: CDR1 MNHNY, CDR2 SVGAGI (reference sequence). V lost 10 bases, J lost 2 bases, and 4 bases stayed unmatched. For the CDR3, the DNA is TGTGCCACCGGGACAGTAAACTATGGCTACACCTTC. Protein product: CATGTVNYGYTF.

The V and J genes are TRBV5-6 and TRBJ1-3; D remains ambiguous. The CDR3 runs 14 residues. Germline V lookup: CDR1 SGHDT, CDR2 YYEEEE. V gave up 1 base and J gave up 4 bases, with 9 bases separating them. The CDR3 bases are TGTGCCAGCAGCTTGTCAGTACGCGGAAACACCATATATTTT. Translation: CASSLSVRGNTIYF. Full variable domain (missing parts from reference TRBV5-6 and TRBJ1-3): DAGVTQSPTHLIKTRGQQVTLRCSPKSGHDTVSWYQQALGQGPQFIFQYYEEEERQRGNFPDRFSGHQFPNYSSELNVNALLLGDSALYLCASSLSVRGNTIYFGEGSWLTVV.

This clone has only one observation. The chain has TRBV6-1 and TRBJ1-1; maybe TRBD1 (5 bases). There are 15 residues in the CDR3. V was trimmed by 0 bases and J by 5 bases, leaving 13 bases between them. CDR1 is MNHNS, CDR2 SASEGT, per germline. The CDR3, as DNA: TGTGCCAGCAGTGAAGCGGCCGGGGGAAGAACTGAAGCTTTCTTT. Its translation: CASSEAAGGRTEAFF.

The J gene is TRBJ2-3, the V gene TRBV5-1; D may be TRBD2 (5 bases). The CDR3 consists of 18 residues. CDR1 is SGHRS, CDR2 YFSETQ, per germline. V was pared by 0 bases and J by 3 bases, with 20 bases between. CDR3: CASSLATGRSPRTDTQYF. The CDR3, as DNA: TGCGCCAGCAGCTTGGCAACGGGGAGATCCCCAAGGACAGATACGCAGTATTTT.

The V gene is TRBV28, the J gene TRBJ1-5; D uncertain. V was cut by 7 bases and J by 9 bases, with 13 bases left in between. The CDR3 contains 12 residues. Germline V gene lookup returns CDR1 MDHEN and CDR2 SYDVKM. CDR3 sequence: CASIPSIGPQHF. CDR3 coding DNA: TGTGCCAGCATCCCCTCTATTGGGCCCCAGCATTTT.

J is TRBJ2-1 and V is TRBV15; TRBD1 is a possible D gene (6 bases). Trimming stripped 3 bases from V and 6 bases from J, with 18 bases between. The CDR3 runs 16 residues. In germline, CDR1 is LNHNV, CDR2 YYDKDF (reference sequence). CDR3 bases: TGTGCCACCAGCAGTTTCGCCAGGGGTCTCTTCAATGAGCAGTTCTTC. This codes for CATSSFARGLFNEQFF.

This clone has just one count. The CDR3 loop reads CASSSRRTGVRQPQHF. CDR3 DNA sequence: TGTGCCAGCAGCTCTCGAAGGACAGGGGTACGTCAGCCCCAGCATTTT. The rearrangement uses TRBV7-8 and TRBJ1-5; 9 bases agree with TRBD1. Germline V lookup: CDR1 SGHVS, CDR2 FQNEAQ. V lost 4 bases and J lost 6; bases outside the gene matches: 10. The CDR3 consists of 16 residues.

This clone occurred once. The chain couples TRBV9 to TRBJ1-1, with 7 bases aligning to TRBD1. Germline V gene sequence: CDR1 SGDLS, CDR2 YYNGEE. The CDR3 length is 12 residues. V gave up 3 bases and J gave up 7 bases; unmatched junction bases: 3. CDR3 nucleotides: TGTGCCAGCAGCGCCTGGACAGGTGAAGCTTTCTTT. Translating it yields CASSAWTGEAFF. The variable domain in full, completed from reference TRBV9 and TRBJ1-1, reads DSGVTQTPKHLITATGQRVTLRCSPRSGDLSVYWYQQSLDQGLQFLIQYYNGEERAKGNILERFSAQQFPDLHSELNLSSLELGDSALYFCASSAWTGEAFFGQGTRLTVV.

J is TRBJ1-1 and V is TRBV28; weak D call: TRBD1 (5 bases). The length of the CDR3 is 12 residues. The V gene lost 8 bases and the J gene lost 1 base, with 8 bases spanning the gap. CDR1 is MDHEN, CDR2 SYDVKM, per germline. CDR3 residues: CASLTGNTEAFF. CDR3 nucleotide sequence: TGTGCCAGCCTAACAGGGAACACTGAAGCTTTCTTT.

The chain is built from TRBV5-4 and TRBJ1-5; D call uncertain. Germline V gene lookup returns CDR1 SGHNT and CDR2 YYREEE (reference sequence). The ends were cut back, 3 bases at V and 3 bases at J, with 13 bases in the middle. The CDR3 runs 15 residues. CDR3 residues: CASSSGGLSNQPQHF. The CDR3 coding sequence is TGTGCCAGCAGCTCCGGTGGACTTTCCAATCAGCCCCAGCATTTT.

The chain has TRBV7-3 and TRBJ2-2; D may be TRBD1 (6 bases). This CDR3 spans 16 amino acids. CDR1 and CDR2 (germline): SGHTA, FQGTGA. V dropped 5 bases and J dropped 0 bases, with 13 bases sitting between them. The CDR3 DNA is TGTGCCAGCAGCCCAGGGGTTAACGCGAACACCGGGGAGCTGTTTTTT. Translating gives CASSPGVNANTGELFF. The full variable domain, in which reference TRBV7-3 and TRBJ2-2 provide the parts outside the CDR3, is GAGVSQTPSNKVTEKGKYVELRCDPISGHTALYWYRQSLGQGPEFLIYFQGTGAADDSGLPNDRFFAVRPEGSVSTLKIQRTERGDSAVYLCASSPGVNANTGELFFGEGSRLTVL.